Included here is one T cell receptor (beta chain) sequence, with context. Its specificity is unknown. The CDR3 totals 15 residues. The germline V gene encodes CDR1 MNHEY and CDR2 SMNVEV (reference sequence). Trimming left V 4 bases short and J 8 bases short, with 18 bases between. Produced via immunoSEQ multiplex PCR; TCRdb's table is partial and in-frame only. This sample has 90,000 to 110,000 clones, with 88% found just once. Healthy donors had no documented immune events, such as infections, while sampled. These data belong to a study of identifying expanded T cells in peripheral blood. Study outcomes and limitations: Variance in clone template counts between approximately two-week samples significantly increased with total template count across all healthy donors. Over approximately two and four weeks, about 15 and 19 clones changed, versus approximately 1.2 between replicates.

This clonotype was sampled from a person aged 18 to 75 in good health. Material for sequencing was blood. The J gene is TRBJ2-1, the V gene TRBV27, with D uncertain. The CDR3 region is CASSSVVASGYEQFF. DNA of the CDR3: TGTGCCAGCAGTTCAGTAGTAGCCTCAGGCTATGAGCAGTTCTTC.